The following is a TCR beta chain sequence with its context. The antigen is not known. This table comes from immunoSEQ multiplex PCR, and its TCRdb copy is limited to in-frame clones, with some not included. The sample lists 80,000 or so clones, 70% to 90% occurring once. This CDR3 has 14 residues. Germline CDR1 reads SQVTM; CDR2 reads ANQGSEA. V was clipped by 6 bases and J by 2 bases, with 15 bases between them. These data originate in a study of T cell responses to AZD1222 COVID-19 vaccine. Points from the study as a whole: Only a handful of AZD1222 recipients tested seropositive at baseline.

The rearrangement uses TRBV29-1 and TRBJ2-3; perhaps TRBD1 as D (5 bases). This TCR came from an adult in good health. This material consisted of peripheral blood, taken on day 0 of AZD1222 vaccination. This CDR3 is CSVPTTGYTDTQYF. CDR3 nucleotides: TGCAGCGTCCCAACTACAGGTTACACAGATACGCAGTATTTT.